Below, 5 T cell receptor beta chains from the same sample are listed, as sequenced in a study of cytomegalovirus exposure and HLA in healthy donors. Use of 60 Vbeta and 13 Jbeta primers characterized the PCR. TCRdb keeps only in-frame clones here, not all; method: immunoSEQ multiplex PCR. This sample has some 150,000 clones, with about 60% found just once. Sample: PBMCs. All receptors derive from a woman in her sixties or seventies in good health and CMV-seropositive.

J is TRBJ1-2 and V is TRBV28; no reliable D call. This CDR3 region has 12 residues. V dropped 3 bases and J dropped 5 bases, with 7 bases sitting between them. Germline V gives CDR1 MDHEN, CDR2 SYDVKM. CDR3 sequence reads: CASSFTRYGYTF. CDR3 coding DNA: TGTGCCAGCAGTTTCACTAGATATGGCTACACCTTC.

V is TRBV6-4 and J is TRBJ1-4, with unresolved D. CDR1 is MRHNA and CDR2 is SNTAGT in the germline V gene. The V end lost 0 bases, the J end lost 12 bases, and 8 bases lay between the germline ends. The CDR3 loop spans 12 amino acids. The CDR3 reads CASSDSTEELFF. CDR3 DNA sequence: TGTGCCAGCAGTGACTCGACCGAGGAACTGTTTTTT.

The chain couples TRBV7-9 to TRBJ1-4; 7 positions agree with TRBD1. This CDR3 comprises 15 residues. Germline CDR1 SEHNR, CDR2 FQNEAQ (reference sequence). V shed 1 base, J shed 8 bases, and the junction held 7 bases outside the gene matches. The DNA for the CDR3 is TGTGCCAGCAGCTTAGGGGCGACAGGGCAGGAAAAACTGTTTTTT. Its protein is CASSLGATGQEKLFF. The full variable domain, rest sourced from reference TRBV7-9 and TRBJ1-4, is DTGVSQNPRHKITKRGQNVTFRCDPISEHNRLYWYRQTLGQGPEFLTYFQNEAQLEKSRLLSDRFSAERPKGSFSTLEIQRTEQGDSAMYLCASSLGATGQEKLFFGSGTQLSVL.

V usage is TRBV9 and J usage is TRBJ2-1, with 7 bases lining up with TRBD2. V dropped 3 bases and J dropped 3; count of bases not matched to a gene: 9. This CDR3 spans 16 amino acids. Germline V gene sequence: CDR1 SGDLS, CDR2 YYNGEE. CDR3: CASSGVAGVGYNEQFF. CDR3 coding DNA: TGTGCCAGCAGCGGGGTCGCGGGAGTGGGCTACAATGAGCAGTTCTTC.

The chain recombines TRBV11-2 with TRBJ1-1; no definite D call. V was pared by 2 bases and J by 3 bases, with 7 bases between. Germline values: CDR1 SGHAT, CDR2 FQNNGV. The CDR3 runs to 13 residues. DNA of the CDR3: TGTGCCAGCAGCTTAATCACGGACACTGAAGCTTTCTTT. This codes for CASSLITDTEAFF.